This passage covers 3 T cell receptor beta chains from one sample sequenced in a study of blood T cell repertoires in COVID-19. Clones were read by immunoSEQ multiplex PCR, and TCRdb kept only the in-frame ones, dropping some. This table has about 300,000 clones, around 84% appearing once. The sample taken for sequencing was peripheral blood. These receptors originate from a human donor with COVID-19, enrolled during active disease. The donor label of this sample is uncertain.

This sequence joins TRBV6-1 and TRBJ2-7; D is ambiguous. Germline lookup yields CDR1 MNHNS and CDR2 SASEGT. Trimming stripped 3 bases from V and 9 bases from J, with 9 bases between. The CDR3 is 11 amino acids. The CDR3 DNA reads TGTGCCAGCAGTGAGACTCTGGGGCAGTACTTC. It yields the protein CASSETLGQYF.

This chain connects TRBV5-6 to TRBJ1-4; D is unclear. The CDR3 loop spans 16 amino acids. Germline-derived CDR1 and CDR2 are SGHDT and YYEEEE. V lost 2 bases to trimming and J lost 0 bases, with 11 bases between them. The CDR3 coding sequence is TGTGCCAGCAGCTTTGCCTCCAGAACAACTAATGAAAAACTGTTTTTT. Its translation is CASSFASRTTNEKLFF.

The chain has TRBV2 and TRBJ1-1; possible D gene TRBD1, 5 bases. This CDR3 has 13 amino acids. Germline V CDR1 and CDR2: SNHLY, FYNNEI. Deletions cut 6 bases from V and 4 bases from J, with 12 bases between. The CDR3 sequence is CASSSRRGTEAFF. In DNA form, the CDR3 reads TGTGCCAGCAGCTCGCGGAGGGGCACTGAAGCTTTCTTT.